Listed here are 29 T cell receptor beta chains from one sample, sequenced in a study of cytomegalovirus exposure and HLA in healthy donors. The PCR was carried out with 60 Vbeta primers and 13 Jbeta primers. Libraries were prepared by immunoSEQ multiplex PCR; TCRdb keeps only in-frame clonotypes and omits some of them. In the table there are around 100,000 clones, less than 80% of which are singletons. The sample comprised PBMCs. The receptor set was obtained from a woman aged 25-40 years in good health and CMV-seronegative.

A word on this clone: An end of the junction does not agree with germline; a read error may underlie this. The V call is TRBV7-7, the J call TRBJ2-1; D possibly corresponds to TRBD2 (6 bases). The CDR3 covers 15 residues. Germline assignment: CDR1 SSHAT and CDR2 FNYEAQ (reference sequence). The CDR3 DNA sequence: TGTGCTAGCAGCTTGGGAATGCCCGCCGGGGGTGAGCAGTTCTTC. It yields the protein CASSLGMPAGGEQFF.

In DNA, the CDR3 is TGTGCCAGCAGTGAAGACAGGGGGTGGGAAAAACTGTTTTTT. The encoded protein is CASSEDRGWEKLFF. The rearrangement uses TRBV6-1 and TRBJ1-4, with TRBD1 identical over 8 bases. The V segment lost 1 base and the J segment 8 bases; nucleotides outside the gene matches: 3. Germline V gene lookup returns CDR1 MNHNS and CDR2 SASEGT. This CDR3 contains 14 residues.

This rearrangement joins TRBV5-1 to TRBJ2-5, with 9 bases identical to TRBD1. Per germline, CDR1 SGHRS and CDR2 YFSETQ. Trimming cost V 0 bases and J 5 bases; bases outside gene matches: 2. CDR3 size: 14 residues. Written as DNA, the CDR3 is TGCGCCAGCAGCTTGGGGACAGGGGTGGAGACCCAGTACTTC. Amino acid sequence: CASSLGTGVETQYF.

The chain is built from TRBV9 and TRBJ2-1; 7 bases align to TRBD1. Germline V gene sequence: CDR1 SGDLS, CDR2 YYNGEE. The CDR3 sequence is 15 residues long. J gave up 3 bases and V 4 bases, and 7 bases lay outside the gene matches. The CDR3 here is CASSPGQQHYNEQFF. The CDR3 coding sequence is TGTGCCAGCAGCCCGGGACAGCAACACTACAATGAGCAGTTCTTC.

V is TRBV6-6 and J is TRBJ2-7, with TRBD2 identical over 10 bases. Germline V gene lookup returns CDR1 MNHNY and CDR2 SVGAGI (reference sequence). V dropped 1 base and J dropped 3; count of bases not matched to a gene: 3. This CDR3 is built from 15 residues. CDR3 bases: TGTGCCAGCAGTTACTACGGGACTAGCGACTACGAGCAGTACTTC. Translated: CASSYYGTSDYEQYF.

A single count supports this clone. The genes are TRBV7-9 and TRBJ1-6; D is perhaps TRBD1 (5 bases). Germline CDR1 is SEHNR and CDR2 is FQNEAQ (reference sequence). V lost 1 base and J lost 10, with 5 bases in between. The CDR3 is 12 residues long. CDR3 amino acids: CASSLGGSPLHF. The CDR3 coding sequence is TGTGCCAGCAGCTTAGGGGGCTCACCCCTCCACTTT.

The gene calls are TRBV14 and TRBJ2-1; 8 bases fit TRBD2. The CDR3 totals 18 residues. V was clipped by 0 bases and J by 0 bases; unmatched bases: 7. Per the germline V gene, CDR1 is SGHDN and CDR2 is FVKESK. CDR3 in amino acids: CASSQDLWREDSYNEQFF. As DNA, the CDR3 is TGTGCCAGCAGCCAAGACTTGTGGCGGGAGGACTCCTACAATGAGCAGTTCTTC.

The CDR3 DNA sequence: TGTGCCAGTACCCTTAGACAGGGGGTCGGCTATGGCTACACCTTC. Translated: CASTLRQGVGYGYTF. The rearrangement links TRBV19 to TRBJ1-2, with TRBD1 matching 9 bases. Germline CDR1 LNHDA, CDR2 SQIVND (reference sequence). After removal of 7 bases from V and 4 bases from J, the junction contained 10 bases not matched to a gene. The CDR3 totals 15 residues.

The chain combines TRBV19 with TRBJ2-7; a weak D match, TRBD2 (6 bases). V was trimmed by 3 bases and J by 6 bases, leaving 15 bases between them. The CDR3 sequence is 14 residues long. Germline-derived CDR1 and CDR2 are LNHDA and SQIVND (reference sequence). Written as DNA, the CDR3 is TGTGCCAGTAGTATTGTGGGAGGCTCCCTCGAGCAGTACTTC. This codes for CASSIVGGSLEQYF.

The chain employs TRBV5-4 and TRBJ2-1; 7 bases are a match to TRBD1. This CDR3 has 18 amino acids. The V gene's germline CDR1 is SGHNT and CDR2 YYREEE (reference sequence). V was clipped by 4 bases and J by 6 bases; unmatched bases: 19. CDR3 region: CASSNRQGRINSRNEQFF. CDR3 nucleotides: TGTGCCAGCAGCAATAGACAGGGAAGAATAAATTCGCGCAATGAGCAGTTCTTC.

The rearrangement uses TRBV5-6 and TRBJ2-1, with 9 bases lining up with TRBD2. The CDR3 has 16 residues. Per the germline V gene, CDR1 is SGHDT and CDR2 is YYEEEE. The junction had 8 bases not matched to a gene; V was cut back by 2 bases and J by 5 bases. CDR3 in amino acids: CASSFPGLAGHNEQFF. The CDR3 nucleotides read TGTGCCAGCAGCTTCCCGGGTCTAGCGGGACACAATGAGCAGTTCTTC.

The rearrangement links TRBV6-4 to TRBJ1-1, with D hard to call. Germline CDR1 is MRHNA and CDR2 is SNTAGT. The V end lost 4 bases, the J end lost 1 base, and 10 bases lay between the germline ends. The CDR3 covers 14 residues. The CDR3 DNA reads as TGTGCCAGCAGTGTCAGCCCAGGGAACACTGAAGCTTTCTTT. This gives the protein CASSVSPGNTEAFF.

This clone occurred many times. CDR3 protein: CASSLGLTGRSNEKLFF. CDR3 bases: TGTGCCAGCAGCTTGGGACTTACAGGGAGATCTAATGAAAAACTGTTTTTT. The chain employs TRBV5-6 and TRBJ1-4; D might be TRBD1 (6 bases). This CDR3 is 17 amino acids long. From germline, CDR1 is SGHDT and CDR2 YYEEEE. V was pared by 0 bases and J by 3 bases, with 15 bases between.

This CDR3 is CASSVDYTKYNEQFF. CDR3 DNA sequence: TGTGCCAGCAGCGTTGACTATACTAAATACAATGAGCAGTTCTTC. This chain uses TRBV9 with TRBJ2-1, with D maybe TRBD2 (5 bases). Trimming took 2 bases from V and 4 from J, leaving 13 bases between them. This CDR3 has 15 residues. Germline CDR1 reads SGDLS; CDR2 reads YYNGEE.

This chain joins TRBV5-1 and TRBJ2-5; D uncertain. Germline-derived CDR1 and CDR2 are SGHRS and YFSETQ. The CDR3 is 11 residues long. V was trimmed by 3 bases and J by 2 bases, leaving 2 bases between them. The CDR3, as DNA: TGCGCCAGCAGCTCTCAAGAGACCCAGTACTTC. This gives the protein CASSSQETQYF.

The J gene is TRBJ2-4, the V gene TRBV28; no clear D. Per the germline V gene, CDR1 is MDHEN and CDR2 is SYDVKM. V was cut by 8 bases and J by 9 bases, with 14 bases left in between. This CDR3 has 12 amino acids. CDR3 in DNA: TGTGCCAGCCGAAAGCCGCCATTCATTCAGTACTTC. This codes for CASRKPPFIQYF.

This clone was counted a few times. This chain uses TRBV4-2 with TRBJ2-7, with D uncertain. CDR1 is LGHNA and CDR2 is YNFKEQ in the germline V gene. The CDR3 loop spans 14 amino acids. Trimming removed 0 bases from V and 4 bases from J, with 10 bases in between. The CDR3 sequence: CASSQERVQYEQYF. As DNA, the CDR3 is TGTGCCAGCAGCCAAGAACGGGTCCAATACGAGCAGTACTTC.

CDR3 DNA: TGTGCCAGCAGGAAAACAAGGGACAGTTACCATCAGCCCCAGCATTTT. This sequence encodes CASRKTRDSYHQPQHF. This chain connects TRBV27 to TRBJ1-5, with TRBD1 matching over 7 bases. This CDR3 has 16 amino acids. CDR1 MNHEY and CDR2 SMNVEV come from the germline V gene (reference sequence). The junction had 13 bases not matched to a gene; V was cut back by 6 bases and J by 5 bases.

This chain connects TRBV6-6 to TRBJ1-5; D is uncertain. Trimming took off 6 bases at V and 0 bases at J, with 9 bases between the two ends. The CDR3 spans 14 residues. Germline assignment: CDR1 MNHNY and CDR2 SVGAGI (reference sequence). The CDR3 DNA reads TGTGCCAGCAGACAGTCCGATAGCAATCAGCCCCAGCATTTT. This encodes CASRQSDSNQPQHF.

The sample holds a few counts of this clone. The chain links TRBV4-1 to TRBJ1-1; D possibly corresponds to TRBD1 (6 bases). The germline V and J ends were trimmed by 1 base and 1 base, with 10 bases remaining between them. The CDR3 covers 15 residues. Germline CDR1 and CDR2: MGHRA and YSYEKL. The CDR3 nucleotides read TGCGCCAGCAGCCAAGCGGGACACCCGAACACTGAAGCTTTCTTT. Residues: CASSQAGHPNTEAFF.

In this sample, this clone turned up once. CDR3 sequence: CASSVWDRSSYNEQFF. CDR3 bases: TGTGCCAGCAGCGTTTGGGACAGGAGCTCCTACAATGAGCAGTTCTTC. V usage is TRBV9 and J usage is TRBJ2-1; 8 positions agree with TRBD1. The CDR3 is made up of 16 amino acids. The V gene's germline CDR1 is SGDLS and CDR2 YYNGEE. V trimming: 2 bases; J trimming: 0 bases; junction bases outside the gene matches: 4.

This clone was observed once. V gene TRBV7-9 combines with J gene TRBJ1-1, with D unresolved. Germline assignment: CDR1 SEHNR and CDR2 FQNEAQ (reference sequence). Trimming left V 5 bases short and J 3 bases short, with 7 bases between. CDR3 length: 12 residues. The CDR3 region is CASSPRHTEAFF. DNA for the CDR3: TGTGCCAGCAGCCCCAGGCACACTGAAGCTTTCTTT.

The rearrangement links TRBV19 to TRBJ2-1, with 7 nucleotides matching TRBD2. This CDR3 region has 19 residues. Germline-derived CDR1 and CDR2 are LNHDA and SQIVND (reference sequence). Losses at the gene ends were 5 bases for V and 2 bases for J; bases not matched to a gene: 18. As DNA, the CDR3 is TGTGCCAGTAGTGAGGCGGCGAGTTTTGCGGGAGTAACCTACAATGAGCAGTTCTTC. This sequence encodes CASSEAASFAGVTYNEQFF.

The rearrangement joins TRBV9 to TRBJ2-7; 12 bases are a match to TRBD2. This CDR3 has 15 amino acids. V was pared by 3 bases and J by 5 bases, with 6 bases of the junction left unmatched. CDR1 SGDLS and CDR2 YYNGEE come from the germline V gene. CDR3 protein: CASSARTSGTHEQYF. In nucleotides, the CDR3 is TGTGCCAGCAGCGCCCGGACTAGCGGGACCCACGAGCAGTACTTC.

The chain joins TRBV18 to TRBJ2-7; a weak D match, TRBD1 (5 bases). Germline V gene data show CDR1 as KGHSH and CDR2 as LQKENI. This CDR3 region has 14 residues. The V and J ends lost 3 bases and 2 bases respectively, with 11 bases between them. The CDR3 DNA reads as TGTGCCAGCTCACCTCGACAGAATCCCTACGAGCAGTACTTC. Translating gives CASSPRQNPYEQYF.

The chain has TRBV9 and TRBJ2-1; 10 bases match TRBD2. Germline-derived CDR1 and CDR2 are SGDLS and YYNGEE. The CDR3 is made up of 17 amino acids. V trimming: 0 bases; J trimming: 8 bases; junction bases outside the gene matches: 11. CDR3 in amino acids: CASSVVASGSLPHEQFF. Written as DNA, the CDR3 is TGTGCCAGCAGCGTAGTGGCTAGCGGGAGCTTGCCCCATGAGCAGTTCTTC.

The chain is built from TRBV9 and TRBJ2-1; perhaps TRBD2 as D (6 bases). Germline CDR1 reads SGDLS; CDR2 reads YYNGEE. V lost 3 bases and J 3 bases, leaving 13 bases between the germline ends. The CDR3 consists of 15 residues. Here the CDR3 reads CASSEAGTDYNEQFF. CDR3 bases: TGTGCCAGCAGCGAAGCCGGGACTGACTACAATGAGCAGTTCTTC. The entire variable domain, with the rest obtained from reference TRBV9 and TRBJ2-1, is as follows: DSGVTQTPKHLITATGQRVTLRCSPRSGDLSVYWYQQSLDQGLQFLIQYYNGEERAKGNILERFSAQQFPDLHSELNLSSLELGDSALYFCASSEAGTDYNEQFFGPGTRLTVL.

This clone was seen only a few times. V is TRBV2 and J is TRBJ2-5; TRBD2 might be the D (6 bases). Per germline, CDR1 SNHLY and CDR2 FYNNEI. Trimming left V 2 bases short and J 5 bases short, with 12 bases between. The CDR3 consists of 14 residues. The CDR3 sequence: CASSEQRAGETQYF. Here the CDR3 DNA reads TGTGCCAGCAGTGAACAAAGGGCGGGGGAGACCCAGTACTTC.

V usage is TRBV5-1 and J usage is TRBJ2-7, with TRBD2 matching over 12 bases. CDR3 length: 15 amino acids. Germline values: CDR1 SGHRS, CDR2 YFSETQ. J lost 6 bases, V lost 0 bases, and 4 bases had no gene match. The DNA for the CDR3 is TGCGCCAGCAGCTTGGAGACTAGCGGGAGAACCGAGCAGTACTTC. Protein sequence: CASSLETSGRTEQYF.